The following is a T cell receptor beta chain sequence with its context. Its antigen is currently not known. Base qualities were left out, and no much larger clone turns up one base away. A distance of 17 bases separates the germline ends of V and J, which lose 4 bases and 9 bases respectively. There are 15 amino acids in the CDR3, from cysteine to phenylalanine inclusive. The CDR3 DNA has 45 bases and is translated from base 1. Based on the germline V gene, the CDR1 and CDR2 sequences are SGHRS and YFSETQ. The library was prepared using the immunoSEQ multiplex PCR assay. DNA from the cultured, isolated CD4+ T cells was subjected to TCR beta CDR3 sequencing. As for the authors' bioinformatics: Non-productive TCR sequences were removed, reads were trimmed to the CDR3 region, and CDR3s of at least 7 amino acids were retained. The MANAFEST web app was used to identify antigen-specific clonotypes by comparing expansion in peptide wells with expansion in reference cultures. To be called positive, a clone needed expansion at FDR<0.05 compared with the reference and with all other wells, an odds ratio greater than 5, and a frequency greater than 0.1% in two replicate wells. A clonotype was called cross-reactive if it was significantly expanded both in SARS-CoV-2 spike wells and in at least one common cold coronavirus spike condition. CDR3 similarity was assessed by Levenshtein distance using the stringdist R package, and unrooted trees were constructed with ape in R 3.6.1. In its TCRdb copy, this immuneACCESS table keeps in-frame sequences only and misses some clones. Where compared with another copy, unresolved V genes explain less than half of these, and the others have no known cause. The DNA was the basis for D and trimming; V, J and clone size are from that table. In this sample the table shows under 85,000 clones, around 74% of which occur a single time. The ten most abundant clones make up more than 0.95% of the sample.

This entry belongs to a study of vaccination effects on CD4 cells after COVID-19 (dated by TCRdb to about 2022). For context, the study as a whole: Across the study, the median time from the second dose to post-vaccine sampling was 72 days (range 14 to 241). In the study, cultures from other donors were sequenced using the Oncomine TCR Beta short-read assay on an Illumina iSeq 100. SARS-CoV-2 spike-specific CD4+ TCR repertoires from before and after mRNA vaccination were compared in COVID-19 convalescent patients and in infection-naive vaccine recipients. The full study included 10 to 11 COVID-19 convalescent patients and several SARS-CoV-2-naive healthy vaccine recipients. The paper as a whole reports these results and caveats: The study was limited by a small number of convalescent patients and lacked early post-infection timepoints. Both infection-induced and vaccine-induced clones contracted markedly at late post-vaccination timepoints, which is consistent with waning T cell responses. Among healthy vaccine recipients, nearly all vaccine-induced clones were SARS-CoV-2 mono-reactive, and only 1 of 255 was cross-reactive with common cold coronaviruses.

In the ViraFEST assay, PBMC were stimulated with viral peptide pools, and antigen-specific CD4+ T cell clonotypes were then identified by expansion using TCR sequencing. After approximately 11 days of culture, CD4+ T cells were isolated with the EasySep CD4+ T cell isolation kit. Each participant received two doses of an mRNA SARS-CoV-2 vaccine, either BNT162b2 or mRNA-1273. The absence of prior SARS-CoV-2 infection in healthy vaccine recipients was confirmed by negative nucleocapsid antibodies before and after vaccination. Roughly 2 million PBMC per well were cultured in IMDM with 5% human AB serum, 8.5 to 10 IU/ml IL-2 and gentamicin, plus 10 ug/ml peptides. On days 3 and 7, half of the culture medium was replaced with fresh IL-2-containing medium. Unless noted otherwise, every peptide stimulation condition was grown in triplicate wells. PBMC were separated from whole blood using Ficoll-Paque Plus gradient centrifugation and were then either cryopreserved at -140C or used fresh. The overlapping peptide pools covered the spike proteins of SARS-CoV-2 as well as those of the common cold coronaviruses HCoV-NL63, HCoV-OC43 and HCoV-229E. Genomic DNA was extracted from cultured CD4+ T cells with the QIAamp micro DNA kit.

The sequence was obtained from a human donor who received a COVID-19 vaccine. The sequence joins TRBV5-1 to TRBJ1-6; the D segment could be TRBD1, given 5 matching bases. Sequenced material: CD4+ T cells from PBMCs cultured with HCoV-OC43 spike peptides, taken after COVID-19 vaccination. The intended sense of this specimen's cell subset or site label: HCoV-OC43 spike overlapping peptide pool stimulation. This receptor carries the CDR3 CASSKGTEIGSPLHF. The bases are TGCGCCAGCAGCAAAGGGACGGAAATAGGTTCACCCCTCCACTTT.